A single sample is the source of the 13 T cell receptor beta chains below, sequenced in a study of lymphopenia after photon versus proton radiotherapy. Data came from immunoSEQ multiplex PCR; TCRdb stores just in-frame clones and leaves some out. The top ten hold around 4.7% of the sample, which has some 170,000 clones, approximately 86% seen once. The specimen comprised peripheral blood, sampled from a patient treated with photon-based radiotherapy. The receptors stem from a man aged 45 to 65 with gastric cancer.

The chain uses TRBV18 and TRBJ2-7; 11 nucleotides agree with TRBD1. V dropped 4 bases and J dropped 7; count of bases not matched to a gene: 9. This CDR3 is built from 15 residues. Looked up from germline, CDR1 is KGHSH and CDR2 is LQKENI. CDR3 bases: TGTGCCAGCTCACGCACCCGGGACAGGGGGTTTGAGCAGTACTTC. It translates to CASSRTRDRGFEQYF.

The CDR3 spells CASSFPTGGDGYTF. The CDR3 nucleotides read TGTGCCAGCAGCTTCCCCACAGGGGGCGATGGCTACACCTTC. The chain carries TRBV7-2 and TRBJ1-2; TRBD1 matches at 9 bases. The CDR3 sequence is 14 residues long. Germline CDR1 is SGHTA and CDR2 is FQGNSA. Unmatched junction bases numbered 5, after V lost 3 bases and J lost 6 bases.

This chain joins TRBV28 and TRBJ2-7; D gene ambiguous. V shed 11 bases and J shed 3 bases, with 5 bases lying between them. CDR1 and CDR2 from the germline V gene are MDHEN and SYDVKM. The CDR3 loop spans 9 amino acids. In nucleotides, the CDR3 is TGTGCCGGTCACTACGAGCAGTACTTC. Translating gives CAGHYEQYF.

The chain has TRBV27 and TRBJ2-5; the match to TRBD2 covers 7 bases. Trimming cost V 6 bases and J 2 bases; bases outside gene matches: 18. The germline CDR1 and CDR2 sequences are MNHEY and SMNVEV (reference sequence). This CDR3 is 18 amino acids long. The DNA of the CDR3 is TGTGCCAGCAGCTTAGTTAGGGACTACCCCGTTCCACAAGAGACCCAGTACTTC. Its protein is CASSLVRDYPVPQETQYF.

The DNA for the CDR3 is TGTGCCAGCAGCTGGCGGTCAGCGGCCCCAGATACGCAGTATTTT. It codes for CASSWRSAAPDTQYF. The rearrangement joins TRBV5-5 to TRBJ2-3, with D possibly matching TRBD2 (5 bases). Trimming took off 3 bases at V and 4 bases at J, with 15 bases between the two ends. CDR1 and CDR2 from the germline V gene are SGHKS and YYEKEE (reference sequence). This CDR3 is built from 15 residues.

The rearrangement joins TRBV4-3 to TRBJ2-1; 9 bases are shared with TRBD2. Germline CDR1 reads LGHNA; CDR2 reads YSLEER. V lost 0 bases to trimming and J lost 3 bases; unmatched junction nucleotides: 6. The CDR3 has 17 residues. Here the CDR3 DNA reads TGCGCCAGCAGCCAAGATCGGGCGGGAGGGCGCTACAATGAGCAGTTCTTC. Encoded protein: CASSQDRAGGRYNEQFF.

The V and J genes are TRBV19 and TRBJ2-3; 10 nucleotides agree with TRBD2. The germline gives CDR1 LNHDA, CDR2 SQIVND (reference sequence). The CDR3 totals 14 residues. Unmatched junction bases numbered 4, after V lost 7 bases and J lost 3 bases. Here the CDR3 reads CASKATSGTDTQYF. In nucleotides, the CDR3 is TGTGCCAGTAAGGCGACTAGCGGGACAGATACGCAGTATTTT.

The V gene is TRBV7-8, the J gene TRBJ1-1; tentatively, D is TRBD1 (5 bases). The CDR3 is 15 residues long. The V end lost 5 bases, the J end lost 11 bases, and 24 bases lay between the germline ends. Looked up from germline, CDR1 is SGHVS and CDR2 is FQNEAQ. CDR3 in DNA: TGTGCCAGCAGCCCCGCAAATAACCGGGGCGGCCGGGCTTTCTTT. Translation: CASSPANNRGGRAFF.

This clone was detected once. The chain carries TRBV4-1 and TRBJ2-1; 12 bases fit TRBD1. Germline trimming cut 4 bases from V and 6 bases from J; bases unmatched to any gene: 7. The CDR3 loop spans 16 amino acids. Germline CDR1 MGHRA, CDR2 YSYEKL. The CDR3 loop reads CASSPMQGQGANEQFF. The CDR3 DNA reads TGCGCCAGCAGCCCTATGCAGGGACAGGGGGCCAATGAGCAGTTCTTC.

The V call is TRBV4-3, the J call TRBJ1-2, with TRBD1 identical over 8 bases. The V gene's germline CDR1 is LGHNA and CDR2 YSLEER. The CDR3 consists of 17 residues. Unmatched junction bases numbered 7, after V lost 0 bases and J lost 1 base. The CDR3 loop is CASSQEAGGSVNYGYTF. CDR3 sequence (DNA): TGCGCCAGCAGCCAAGAAGCAGGGGGCTCTGTTAACTATGGCTACACCTTC.

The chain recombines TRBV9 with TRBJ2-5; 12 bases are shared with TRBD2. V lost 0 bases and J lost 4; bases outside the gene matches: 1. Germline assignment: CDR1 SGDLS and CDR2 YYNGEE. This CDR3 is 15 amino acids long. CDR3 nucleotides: TGTGCCAGCAGCGTAGAGGGACTAGCGGGAGAGACCCAGTACTTC. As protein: CASSVEGLAGETQYF.

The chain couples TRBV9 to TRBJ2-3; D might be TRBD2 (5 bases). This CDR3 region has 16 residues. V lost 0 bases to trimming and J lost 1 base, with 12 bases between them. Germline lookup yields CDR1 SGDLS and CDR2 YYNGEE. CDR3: CASSVGVGEGTDTQYF. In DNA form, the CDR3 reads TGTGCCAGCAGCGTAGGCGTGGGAGAGGGCACAGATACGCAGTATTTT.

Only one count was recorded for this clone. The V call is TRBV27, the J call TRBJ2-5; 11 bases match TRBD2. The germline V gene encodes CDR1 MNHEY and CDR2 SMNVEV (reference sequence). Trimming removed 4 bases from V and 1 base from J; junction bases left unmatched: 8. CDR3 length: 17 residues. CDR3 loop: CASSSRPGLAAQETQYF. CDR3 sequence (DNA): TGTGCCAGCAGTTCACGACCGGGACTAGCGGCCCAAGAGACCCAGTACTTC.